This entry lists 24 T cell receptor beta chains sequenced from one sample in a study of post-analysis software for immune sequencing data. Study findings and constraints: When patients were compared with controls, a handful of TRBV segments were more frequent, TRBV5-6, TRBV5-1 and TRBV20-1 among them.

Libraries were made from TCR beta cDNA, and they carried unique molecular identifiers. From the PCR reads, TCRdb called clonotypes with MiXCR, one entry per CDR3 protein. The table lists hundreds of thousands of distinct CDR3 sequences, about 60% of them singletons. No cognate antigen is known for these TCRs. Material: blood. Every receptor here comes from a girl under 10 years old with multiple sclerosis.

This chain connects TRBV3-1 to TRBJ2-3; no clear D gene. Germline CDR1 reads LGHDT; CDR2 reads YNNKEL (reference sequence). The V end was cut by 3 bases, the J end by 0 bases, with 16 bases between. This CDR3 comprises 17 residues. The CDR3 spells CASSHEASSESTDTQYF. CDR3 DNA: TGTGCCAGCAGCCATGAGGCGTCGTCGGAGAGCACAGATACGCAGTATTTT.

This clonotype was recorded a few times. The gene calls are TRBV29-1 and TRBJ2-7, with a possible D match to TRBD1 (5 bases). The ends were cut back, 4 bases at V and 4 bases at J, with 11 bases in the middle. The CDR3 length is 12 residues. Germline assignment: CDR1 SQVTM and CDR2 ANQGSEA. The CDR3 DNA reads as TGCAGCGTTGGGGGCCGCTCGTACGAGCAGTACTTC. This sequence encodes CSVGGRSYEQYF.

This clonotype turned up a few times. The rearrangement uses TRBV10-3 and TRBJ2-3, with D tentatively TRBD1 (6 bases). The V end was cut by 4 bases, the J end by 2 bases, with 10 bases between. Germline V CDR1 and CDR2: ENHRY, SYGVKD. This CDR3 spans 14 amino acids. The CDR3 loop reads CAISVDRSTDTQYF. In nucleotides, the CDR3 is TGTGCCATCAGTGTTGACAGGTCCACAGATACGCAGTATTTT.

The chain carries TRBV25-1 and TRBJ2-7; 9 nucleotides match TRBD1. Looked up from germline, CDR1 is MGHDK and CDR2 is SYGVNS. After removal of 4 bases from V and 4 bases from J, the junction contained 5 bases not matched to a gene. The length of the CDR3 is 14 residues. CDR3 DNA: TGTGCCAGCAGTGTCTCGGGACAGGGTTACGAGCAGTACTTC. Translated, it gives CASSVSGQGYEQYF.

This chain uses TRBV29-1 with TRBJ2-5; the D is unclear. The J call is in doubt because the DNA end fits TRBJ2-7 better. This CDR3 comprises 16 residues. The V gene's germline CDR1 is SQVTM and CDR2 ANQGSEA. The CDR3 DNA reads as TGCAGCGTGCTCCTAGATCTTATCACCGACACCTCCGAGCAGTACTTC. Protein product: CSVLLDLITDTSEQYF.

This clonotype was recorded a few times. The chain employs TRBV11-2 and TRBJ1-6; possible D gene TRBD1, 5 bases. The V gene's germline CDR1 is SGHAT and CDR2 FQNNGV. The CDR3 extends over 16 amino acids. Trimming cost V 5 bases and J 6 bases, with 17 bases left between them. The CDR3 sequence: CASSARPGTSNSPLHF. CDR3 DNA: TGTGCCAGCAGCGCTAGACCCGGGACTTCTAATTCACCCCTCCACTTT. Together with reference TRBV11-2 and TRBJ1-6, the CDR3 gives the full variable domain: EAGVAQSPRYKIIEKRQSVAFWCNPISGHATLYWYQQILGQGPKLLIQFQNNGVVDDSQLPKDRFSAERLKGVDSTLKIQPAKLEDSAVYLCASSARPGTSNSPLHFGNGTRLTVT.

The chain recombines TRBV10-3 with TRBJ2-3; no clear D gene. The V gene lost 3 bases and the J gene lost 0 bases, with 7 bases spanning the gap. The CDR3 sequence is 14 residues long. CDR1 and CDR2 from the germline V gene are ENHRY and SYGVKD. DNA for the CDR3: TGTGCCATCAGTGACGGCAGAAGCACAGATACGCAGTATTTT. This translates into CAISDGRSTDTQYF.

The rearrangement links TRBV5-1 to TRBJ2-5; D uncertain. CDR3 length equals 14 residues. CDR1 is SGHRS and CDR2 is YFSETQ in the germline V gene. Trimming cost V 2 bases and J 2 bases, with 10 bases left between them. The DNA for the CDR3 is TGCGCCAGCAGCTTCCGGACGGATCAAGAGACCCAGTACTTC. Its protein is CASSFRTDQETQYF.

This clonotype was seen a few times. This rearrangement joins TRBV11-3 to TRBJ2-1, with D perhaps given as TRBD1 or TRBD2 (6 bases each). V lost 5 bases, J lost 3 bases, and 20 bases lay in between. This CDR3 region has 17 residues. CDR1 SGHNT and CDR2 YENEEA come from the germline V gene. In DNA form, the CDR3 reads TGTGCCAGCAGCACAAAGACGGGGGCTACCAACTACAATGAGCAGTTCTTC. Protein product: CASSTKTGATNYNEQFF. Variable domain in full (rest from reference TRBV11-3 and TRBJ2-1): EAGVVQSPRYKIIEKKQPVAFWCNPISGHNTLYWYLQNLGQGPELLIRYENEEAVDDSQLPKDRFSAERLKGVDSTLKIQPAELGDSAVYLCASSTKTGATNYNEQFFGPGTRLTVL.

The chain recombines TRBV28 with TRBJ1-1; D is unresolved. The CDR3 is made up of 15 amino acids. Germline V CDR1 and CDR2: MDHEN, SYDVKM. Trimming cost V 10 bases and J 0 bases, with 18 bases left between them. The CDR3 sequence is CATQVVRHMNTEAFF. CDR3 DNA sequence: TGTGCCACCCAGGTCGTCAGACACATGAACACTGAAGCTTTCTTT.

The V and J genes are TRBV18 and TRBJ2-1; TRBD2 might be the D (6 bases). CDR3 size: 13 residues. V lost 3 bases and J lost 4, with 7 bases in between. Per the germline V gene, CDR1 is KGHSH and CDR2 is LQKENI. The CDR3 DNA is TGTGCCAGCTCACCGGCGGGATACAATGAGCAGTTCTTC. As protein: CASSPAGYNEQFF.

This clonotype was observed a handful of times. The V gene is TRBV13, the J gene TRBJ1-6; D remains ambiguous. CDR1 is PRHDT, CDR2 FYEKMQ, per germline (reference sequence). There are 13 residues in the CDR3. Trimming left V 5 bases short and J 7 bases short, with 9 bases between. The CDR3 loop is CASSMGQNSPLHF. The CDR3 region has the DNA TGTGCCAGCAGCATGGGCCAAAATTCACCCCTCCACTTT.

This clonotype was seen only a few times. The V and J genes are TRBV20-1 and TRBJ2-1; D remains ambiguous. V dropped 2 bases and J dropped 10 bases, with 15 bases sitting between them. CDR1 and CDR2 (germline): DFQATT, SNEGSKA (reference sequence). The CDR3 is 13 residues long. CDR3 loop: CSARSPDLNEQFF. The CDR3 nucleotides are TGCAGTGCTAGAAGTCCGGACCTTAACGAGCAGTTCTTC.

This clonotype occurred a few times. The rearrangement joins TRBV5-1 to TRBJ2-5, with 7 bases that match TRBD2. V lost 5 bases, J lost 3 bases, and 13 bases stayed unmatched. Germline CDR1 and CDR2: SGHRS and YFSETQ. The CDR3 has 16 residues. This chain's CDR3 is CASREAGFVSEETQYF. CDR3 nucleotide sequence: TGCGCCAGCAGGGAAGCGGGATTTGTAAGCGAAGAGACCCAGTACTTC.

The V call is TRBV6-5, the J call TRBJ2-1, with TRBD2 identical over 13 bases. Germline V gene sequence: CDR1 MNHEY, CDR2 SVGAGI. The CDR3 runs 15 residues. V was clipped by 4 bases and J by 7 bases; unmatched bases: 4. The CDR3 spells CASSSSGLAGNEQFF. CDR3 nucleotide sequence: TGTGCCAGCAGTTCCTCGGGACTAGCGGGAAATGAGCAGTTCTTC.

V usage is TRBV20-1 and J usage is TRBJ2-1, with D unclear. Germline assignment: CDR1 DFQATT and CDR2 SNEGSKA (reference sequence). The CDR3 has 11 amino acids. Trimming left V 6 bases short and J 8 bases short, with 11 bases between. The CDR3 region has the DNA TGCAGTGCCTTGACTTCCTATGAGCAGTTCTTC. Protein product: CSALTSYEQFF.

This clonotype has a single count. The chain carries TRBV5-1 and TRBJ1-2, with D tentatively TRBD1 (6 bases). CDR3 length equals 15 residues. Germline V CDR1 and CDR2: SGHRS, YFSETQ. Trimming stripped 6 bases from V and 4 bases from J, with 19 bases between. CDR3 bases: TGCGCCAGCACCCGGGGCCAGGGGCGGGGCTATGGCTACACCTTC. The encoded protein is CASTRGQGRGYGYTF.

Only a few counts were recorded for this clonotype. V gene TRBV7-2 combines with J gene TRBJ2-7; TRBD2 agrees at 9 bases. TRBJ2-5 explains the end of the DNA better; the J call may be wrong. The germline gives CDR1 SGHTA, CDR2 FQGNSA. The CDR3 length is 16 residues. This chain's CDR3 is CASSLVAGGQGETQYF. In DNA form, the CDR3 reads TGTGCCAGCAGCTTAGTGGCGGGGGGGCAGGGAGAGACCCAGTACTTC.

This chain connects TRBV29-1 to TRBJ2-7; 11 positions match TRBD2. The CDR3 is made up of 16 amino acids. The junction had 14 bases not matched to a gene; V was cut back by 6 bases and J by 4 bases. The germline V gene has CDR1 SQVTM and CDR2 ANQGSEA. DNA of the CDR3: TGCAGCGTAAAGGGGGTAGCGGGAGGGGTTTTTTACGAGCAGTACTTC. The encoded protein is CSVKGVAGGVFYEQYF.

This clonotype has more than one count but fewer than ten. This chain links TRBV29-1 with TRBJ2-2; the match to TRBD2 covers 10 bases. The CDR3 is made up of 15 amino acids. The germline V gene has CDR1 SQVTM and CDR2 ANQGSEA. The V gene end was trimmed by 7 bases and the J gene end by 2 bases; junction bases not matched to a gene: 7. In DNA, the CDR3 is TGCAGCGCTCGAGCTAGCGGGAGTAACACCGGGGAGCTGTTTTTT. Protein product: CSARASGSNTGELFF.

The chain recombines TRBV12-3 or TRBV12-4 with TRBJ1-1; D gene unclear. This CDR3 region has 16 residues. V was cut by 1 base and J by 0 bases, with 12 bases left in between. This CDR3 reads CASSLEFLGMNTEAFF. The DNA of the CDR3 is TGTGCCAGCAGTTTAGAATTTTTAGGGATGAACACTGAAGCTTTCTTT.

This clonotype was picked up one time. The chain uses TRBV12-3 or TRBV12-4 and TRBJ2-2, with a weak D call TRBD2 (6 bases). Trimming shortened V by 4 bases and J by 4 bases, and 22 bases separated the two germline ends. The CDR3 runs 18 residues. The CDR3 DNA is TGTGCCAGCAGTTCCCCTCTGGATGTCGGGGGTAGCACCGGGGAGCTGTTTTTT. It yields the protein CASSSPLDVGGSTGELFF.

V and J are TRBV20-1 and TRBJ2-3, with unresolved D. Looked up from germline, CDR1 is DFQATT and CDR2 is SNEGSKA (reference sequence). The CDR3 totals 13 residues. V lost 1 base and J 3 bases, leaving 8 bases between the germline ends. Here the CDR3 DNA reads TGCAGTGCTAGAGTGCCGATAACAGATACGCAGTATTTT. Its protein product is CSARVPITDTQYF.

The chain joins TRBV7-9 to TRBJ1-6; 11 nucleotides align to TRBD1. With 1 base clipped from V and 7 bases from J, the junction kept 3 bases outside the gene matches. Germline CDR1 is SEHNR and CDR2 is FQNEAQ (reference sequence). This CDR3 spans 16 amino acids. The CDR3 reads CASSLEGQGANSPLHF. The CDR3 region has the DNA TGTGCCAGCAGCTTAGAAGGACAGGGGGCGAATTCACCCCTCCACTTT.